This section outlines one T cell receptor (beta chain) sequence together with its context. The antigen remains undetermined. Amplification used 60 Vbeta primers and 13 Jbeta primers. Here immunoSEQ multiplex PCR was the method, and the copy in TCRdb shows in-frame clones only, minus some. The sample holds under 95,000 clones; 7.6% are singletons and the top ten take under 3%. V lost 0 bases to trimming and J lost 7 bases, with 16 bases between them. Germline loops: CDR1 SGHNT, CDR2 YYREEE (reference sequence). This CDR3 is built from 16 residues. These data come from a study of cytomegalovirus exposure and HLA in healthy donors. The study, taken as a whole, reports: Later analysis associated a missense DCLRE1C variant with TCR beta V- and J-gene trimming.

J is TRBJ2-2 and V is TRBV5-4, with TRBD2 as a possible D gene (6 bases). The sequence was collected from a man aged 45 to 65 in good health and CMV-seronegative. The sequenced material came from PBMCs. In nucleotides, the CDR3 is TGTGCCAGCAGCTTGGAACGTGGGGGGAACCGCGGGGAGCTGTTTTTT. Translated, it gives CASSLERGGNRGELFF.